This T cell receptor (beta chain) was obtained from a study of T cells after yellow fever vaccination. Study results and limitations: Post-booster samples contained most primary-vaccination clones (around 95% CD4, approximately 88% CD8). The bulk population could contribute abundant contaminating clonotypes to FACS-sorted repertoires.

Trimming removed 5 bases at V and 4 bases at J, with 13 bases between. CDR1 is SGHTA, CDR2 FQGTGA, per germline. The CDR3 loop spans 14 amino acids. In making TCR cDNA, 5'RACE template switching added a universal primer site and UMIs to it. MiXCR, applied by TCRdb to the 5' RACE reads, yields one record per CDR3 protein. The table lists some 73,000 distinct CDR3 sequences, approximately 7.5% of them singletons, with less than 50% in the top ten. There are many counts of this clonotype. Its specificity is not known. This TCR came from a young man who received the YFV17D yellow fever vaccine. The material was CD8+ T cells sorted from PBMCs, obtained on the day of the yellow fever booster vaccination. The rearrangement uses TRBV7-3 and TRBJ2-3, with D perhaps being TRBD1 or TRBD2 (5 bases each). The CDR3 is CASSPGGGADTQYF. The CDR3 DNA reads TGTGCCAGCAGCCCTGGGGGTGGCGCAGATACGCAGTATTTT.